Each of the 20 T cell receptor beta chains below was sequenced from the same sample in a study of cytomegalovirus exposure and HLA in healthy donors. PCR employed 60 Vbeta and 13 Jbeta primers. The data were produced by immunoSEQ multiplex PCR, yet TCRdb's version contains in-frame clones alone and is incomplete. The data show some 110,000 clones, around 70% seen once. What was sequenced was PBMCs. These receptors originate from a man aged 40-49 years in good health and CMV-seronegative.

The V gene is TRBV2, the J gene TRBJ2-5, with a possible D match to TRBD2 (6 bases). Judging by the DNA end, TRBJ2-7 fits better; the J call may be wrong. This CDR3 has 13 amino acids. Germline CDR1 and CDR2: SNHLY and FYNNEI. CDR3: CASSGGVTYEQYF. In DNA, the CDR3 is TGTGCCAGCAGTGGCGGGGTAACCTACGAGCAGTACTTC.

This sequence joins TRBV5-6 and TRBJ1-1; tentative D call: TRBD1 (5 bases). The germline CDR1 and CDR2 sequences are SGHDT and YYEEEE. V lost 2 bases and J 8 bases, leaving 16 bases between the germline ends. CDR3 length equals 14 residues. CDR3 bases: TGTGCCAGCAGCTTTTCGGGCCTGACAGTCGAAGCTTTCTTT. It encodes CASSFSGLTVEAFF.

The gene calls are TRBV10-2 and TRBJ1-2; D is uncertain. Germline CDR1 is WSHSY and CDR2 is SAAADI. Trimming left V 0 bases short and J 3 bases short, with 20 bases between. CDR3 length equals 18 residues. The CDR3: CASSESTDWVPRDYGYTF. In DNA form, the CDR3 reads TGCGCCAGCAGTGAGTCGACGGATTGGGTCCCACGGGACTATGGCTACACCTTC.

This chain connects TRBV5-1 to TRBJ1-2, with D uncertain. Germline CDR1 and CDR2: SGHRS and YFSETQ. V was pared by 1 base and J by 4 bases, with 20 bases between. This CDR3 has 17 amino acids. The CDR3 loop reads CASSLLPPGRVAYGYTF. In nucleotides, the CDR3 is TGCGCCAGCAGCTTGCTGCCACCGGGGAGGGTGGCCTATGGCTACACCTTC.

CDR3 region: CASSRGQGQETQYF. The DNA for the CDR3 is TGTGCCAGTAGTAGGGGACAGGGACAAGAGACCCAGTACTTC. The V and J genes are TRBV19 and TRBJ2-5, with 9 bases that match TRBD1. Per germline, CDR1 LNHDA and CDR2 SQIVND (reference sequence). The CDR3 spans 14 residues. V shed 4 bases, J shed 2 bases, and the junction held 2 bases outside the gene matches.

The V and J genes are TRBV4-3 and TRBJ2-6; D not certain. The CDR3 sequence is 16 residues long. Germline CDR1 reads LGHNA; CDR2 reads YSLEER. V lost 3 bases and J 1 base, leaving 10 bases between the germline ends. CDR3 DNA sequence: TGCGCCAGCAGCCAGGAGCCCCCTTCTGGGGCCAACGTCCTGACTTTC. It encodes CASSQEPPSGANVLTF.

This clone was recorded once. The CDR3 DNA follows: TGCGCCAGCAGCTTGGTGCCAGGGGACCATAGCAATCAGCCCCAGCATTTT. This translates into CASSLVPGDHSNQPQHF. The gene calls are TRBV5-1 and TRBJ1-5, with D perhaps TRBD1 (6 bases). Trimming took 0 bases from V and 0 from J, leaving 13 bases between them. The CDR3 covers 17 residues. Germline lookup yields CDR1 SGHRS and CDR2 YFSETQ.

This chain connects TRBV5-1 to TRBJ2-1, with D possibly matching TRBD1 (6 bases). Germline assignment: CDR1 SGHRS and CDR2 YFSETQ. This CDR3 has 15 residues. V lost 4 bases and J 5 bases, leaving 16 bases between the germline ends. The CDR3 loop reads CASSPPRTENNEQFF. CDR3 in DNA: TGCGCCAGCAGCCCCCCCCGGACAGAGAACAATGAGCAGTTCTTC.

The chain uses TRBV5-6 and TRBJ1-1, with 9 bases aligning to TRBD1. The CDR3 totals 15 residues. Germline V gives CDR1 SGHDT, CDR2 YYEEEE. The ends lost 4 bases at V and 4 bases at J; junction bases unmatched: 8. In nucleotides, the CDR3 is TGTGCCAGCAGCGACCCGACAGGGGGAATCACTGAAGCTTTCTTT. Protein: CASSDPTGGITEAFF.

This sequence joins TRBV7-6 and TRBJ2-5; the match to TRBD2 covers 7 bases. Germline loops: CDR1 SGHVS, CDR2 FNYEAQ. CDR3 size: 19 residues. V was pared by 0 bases and J by 3 bases, with 16 bases of the junction left unmatched. The CDR3 DNA reads as TGTGCCAGCAGCTTAGCGTGGCTAGCGGACAATCTGGTTGAAGAGACCCAGTACTTC. Translation: CASSLAWLADNLVEETQYF.

The rearrangement joins TRBV6-6 to TRBJ1-2; D perhaps matches TRBD1 (5 bases). CDR3 length: 14 amino acids. The V and J ends lost 5 bases and 6 bases respectively, with 16 bases between them. CDR1 is MNHNY and CDR2 is SVGAGI in the germline V gene (reference sequence). CDR3 DNA sequence: TGTGCCAGCAGTCCCCCGGGCGGGGCCCATGGCTACACCTTC. Translation: CASSPPGGAHGYTF.

The chain carries TRBV7-2 and TRBJ1-2; weak D call: TRBD1 (5 bases). V lost 0 bases and J 11 bases, leaving 19 bases between the germline ends. The CDR3 length is 15 residues. The germline V gene encodes CDR1 SGHTA and CDR2 FQGNSA. The CDR3 DNA follows: TGTGCCAGCAGCTTAGCTCAAGGGGCCGTACGAGAATACACCTTC. It yields the protein CASSLAQGAVREYTF.

The chain has TRBV6-6 and TRBJ2-5; 11 nucleotides match TRBD2. The germline V gene has CDR1 MNHNY and CDR2 SVGAGI (reference sequence). The CDR3 covers 15 residues. V was pared by 6 bases and J by 5 bases, with 8 bases of the junction left unmatched. Here the CDR3 reads CASRQRTSGPETQYF. The DNA of the CDR3 is TGTGCCAGCAGACAACGGACTAGCGGGCCGGAGACCCAGTACTTC.

The chain combines TRBV6-6 with TRBJ1-2, with D unresolved. Trimming shortened V by 6 bases and J by 7 bases, and 18 bases separated the two germline ends. Looked up from germline, CDR1 is MNHNY and CDR2 is SVGAGI (reference sequence). The CDR3 covers 14 residues. CDR3 DNA sequence: TGTGCCAGCAGCCAATATACGACGGGTGGTGGCTACACCTTC. Its protein is CASSQYTTGGGYTF.

This clone was recorded a few times. The CDR3 here is CASRASTRGPETQYF. The CDR3 bases are TGTGCCAGTAGGGCTTCCACTCGGGGTCCTGAGACCCAGTACTTC. The chain carries TRBV19 and TRBJ2-5; maybe TRBD2 (5 bases). Trimming cost V 6 bases and J 5 bases, with 19 bases left between them. The V gene's germline CDR1 is LNHDA and CDR2 SQIVND (reference sequence). The CDR3 contains 15 residues. Filled out from reference TRBV19 and TRBJ2-5, the complete variable domain reads DGGITQSPKYLFRKEGQNVTLSCEQNLNHDAMYWYRQDPGQGLRLIYYSQIVNDFQKGDIAEGYSVSREKKESFPLTVTSAQKNPTAFYLCASRASTRGPETQYFGPGTRLLVL.

The chain is built from TRBV19 and TRBJ2-7, with 10 bases identical to TRBD1. From germline, CDR1 is LNHDA and CDR2 SQIVND (reference sequence). This CDR3 spans 16 amino acids. The V and J ends lost 0 bases and 3 bases, in that order; junction bases with no gene match: 5. DNA of the CDR3: TGTGCCAGTAGTATAGATCGGACAGGGGGAGGCTACGAGCAGTACTTC. Residues: CASSIDRTGGGYEQYF.

With respect to this clone: A junction boundary mismatches the germline segment, possibly from a read error. The chain couples TRBV30 to TRBJ2-7, with D perhaps matching TRBD1 (6 bases). Germline V lookup: CDR1 GTSNPN, CDR2 SVGIG (reference sequence). CDR3 size: 13 residues. The CDR3 bases are TGTGCCTGGGGCCTAGCCGGACAGAACGAGCGGTACTTC. Protein: CAWGLAGQNERYF.

This rearrangement joins TRBV19 to TRBJ2-1; TRBD2 might be the D (6 bases). The CDR3 has 15 amino acids. The V end was cut by 5 bases, the J end by 6 bases, with 17 bases between. The V gene's germline CDR1 is LNHDA and CDR2 SQIVND (reference sequence). DNA of the CDR3: TGTGCCAGTAGTTTCAACGGAGGGACCGGCAATGAGCAGTTCTTC. Its translation: CASSFNGGTGNEQFF.

There are a few counts of this clone. This chain uses TRBV7-9 with TRBJ1-1; D is perhaps TRBD1 (5 bases). The ends were cut back, 2 bases at V and 1 base at J, with 8 bases in the middle. The CDR3 is 14 amino acids. From germline, CDR1 is SEHNR and CDR2 FQNEAQ (reference sequence). The CDR3 region is CASSLQGSNTEAFF. CDR3 coding DNA: TGTGCCAGCAGCTTACAGGGATCGAACACTGAAGCTTTCTTT.

The rearrangement uses TRBV4-2 and TRBJ2-1, with D perhaps matching TRBD1 (6 bases). This CDR3 is built from 15 residues. Germline V CDR1 and CDR2: LGHNA, YNFKEQ. Between the trimmed V and J ends, which lost 1 base and 5 bases, there was a span of 12 bases. CDR3 amino acids: CASSQVSGQNNEQFF. The DNA of the CDR3 is TGTGCCAGCAGCCAAGTATCGGGACAAAACAATGAGCAGTTCTTC.